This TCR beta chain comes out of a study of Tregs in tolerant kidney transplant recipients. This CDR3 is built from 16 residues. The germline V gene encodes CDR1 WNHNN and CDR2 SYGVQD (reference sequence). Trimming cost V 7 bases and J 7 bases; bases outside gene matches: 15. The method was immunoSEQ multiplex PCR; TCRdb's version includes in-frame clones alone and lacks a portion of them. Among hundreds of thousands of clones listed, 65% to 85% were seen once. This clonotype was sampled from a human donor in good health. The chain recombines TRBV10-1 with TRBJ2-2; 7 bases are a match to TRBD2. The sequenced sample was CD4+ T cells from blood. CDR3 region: CASKRGGSGMDGELFF. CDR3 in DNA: TGCGCCAGCAAGAGAGGAGGGAGCGGGATGGACGGGGAGCTGTTTTTT.